Below are 14 T cell receptor beta chains sequenced from a single sample in a study of blood T cell repertoires in COVID-19. Sequenced by immunoSEQ multiplex PCR; TCRdb stores in-frame clones only, minus some. The sample holds some 69,000 clones, roughly 88% seen once. Specimen: peripheral blood. These receptors were taken from a man at least 80 years old with active or convalescent COVID-19.

V is TRBV2 and J is TRBJ2-7, with 7 bases fitting TRBD1. The length of the CDR3 is 13 residues. With 10 bases clipped from V and 3 bases from J, the junction kept 9 bases outside the gene matches. Germline V lookup: CDR1 SNHLY, CDR2 FYNNEI. In DNA form, the CDR3 reads TGTGCCACCCGGGACAGAGGGAGCTACGAGCAGTACTTC. Amino acid sequence: CATRDRGSYEQYF.

The chain uses TRBV16 and TRBJ2-1; a weak D match, TRBD1 (7 bases). The CDR3 has 16 residues. V shed 0 bases and J shed 4 bases, with 13 bases lying between them. Germline V lookup: CDR1 KGHSY, CDR2 FQNENV. Here the CDR3 DNA reads TGTGCCAGCAGCCAATCCGTGGCGGGACAGTACAATGAGCAGTTCTTC. The encoded protein is CASSQSVAGQYNEQFF.

This chain links TRBV7-2 with TRBJ2-4, with TRBD2 matching over 8 bases. The germline gives CDR1 SGHTA, CDR2 FQGNSA. Trimming at V came to 1 base and at J to 10 bases, leaving 9 bases not matched to a gene. There are 15 residues in the CDR3. The CDR3 DNA reads TGTGCCAGCAGCTTAGGACCCGGGGCTAGCGGGATTCAGTACTTC. Its protein is CASSLGPGASGIQYF.

The V gene is TRBV7-2, the J gene TRBJ2-3; possible D gene TRBD1, 6 bases. This CDR3 is built from 17 residues. Germline V CDR1 and CDR2: SGHTA, FQGNSA. V dropped 4 bases and J dropped 4 bases, with 21 bases sitting between them. CDR3 bases: TGTGCCAGCAGCTCCCCCGGACAGTCCCTCGGACCAGATACGCAGTATTTT. Protein: CASSSPGQSLGPDTQYF.

The chain links TRBV19 to TRBJ2-4, with TRBD1 matching 9 bases. V lost 4 bases and J lost 4; bases outside the gene matches: 5. CDR3 length: 15 amino acids. The germline V gene has CDR1 LNHDA and CDR2 SQIVND (reference sequence). In DNA form, the CDR3 reads TGTGCCAGTAGTACCCGACAGGGGGTAAAAAACATTCAGTACTTC. Encoded protein: CASSTRQGVKNIQYF. The full variable domain, rest sourced from reference TRBV19 and TRBJ2-4, is DGGITQSPKYLFRKEGQNVTLSCEQNLNHDAMYWYRQDPGQGLRLIYYSQIVNDFQKGDIAEGYSVSREKKESFPLTVTSAQKNPTAFYLCASSTRQGVKNIQYFGAGTRLSVL.

This sequence joins TRBV7-8 and TRBJ2-3, with 7 bases fitting TRBD2. The CDR3 is made up of 15 amino acids. Per the germline V gene, CDR1 is SGHVS and CDR2 is FQNEAQ. Trimming at V came to 2 bases and at J to 3 bases, leaving 5 bases not matched to a gene. CDR3 loop: CASSLREGRTDTQYF. The CDR3 bases are TGTGCCAGCAGCTTAAGGGAGGGGAGGACAGATACGCAGTATTTT.

V usage is TRBV7-9 and J usage is TRBJ1-3, with D unclear. V was clipped by 4 bases and J by 1 base, with 17 bases between them. CDR1 SEHNR and CDR2 FQNEAQ come from the germline V gene (reference sequence). CDR3 length: 17 residues. CDR3 region: CASSSTPVLTSGNTIYF. The CDR3, as DNA: TGTGCCAGCAGCTCTACCCCGGTCTTAACTTCTGGAAACACCATATATTTT.

The rearrangement joins TRBV7-2 to TRBJ2-1; D remains ambiguous. The CDR3 contains 15 residues. The V end lost 3 bases, the J end lost 4 bases, and 13 bases lay between the germline ends. Germline V gives CDR1 SGHTA, CDR2 FQGNSA. Written as DNA, the CDR3 is TGTGCCAGCAGCTTTCCGGTTGACTGGTACAATGAGCAGTTCTTC. Its protein product is CASSFPVDWYNEQFF.

The chain carries TRBV9 and TRBJ1-2; tentatively, D is TRBD1 (5 bases). Trimming left V 0 bases short and J 8 bases short, with 11 bases between. The germline gives CDR1 SGDLS, CDR2 YYNGEE. CDR3 length equals 13 residues. DNA of the CDR3: TGTGCCAGCAGCGTAGTGGGGGGATTCGGCTACACCTTC. It codes for CASSVVGGFGYTF.

In DNA, the CDR3 is TGTGCCAGCAGTCCAAGACAGGGCGGGCATTCGCAGCCCCAGCATTTT. This sequence encodes CASSPRQGGHSQPQHF. This chain joins TRBV28 and TRBJ1-5, with 7 bases matching TRBD1. CDR1 and CDR2 from the germline V gene are MDHEN and SYDVKM. The CDR3 runs to 16 residues. Trimming at V came to 5 bases and at J to 7 bases, leaving 14 bases not matched to a gene. The full variable domain, with the rest looked up from reference TRBV28 and TRBJ1-5, is DVKVTQSSRYLVKRTGEKVFLECVQDMDHENMFWYRQDPGLGLRLIYFSYDVKMKEKGDIPEGYSVSREKKERFSLILESASTNQTSMYLCASSPRQGGHSQPQHFGDGTRLSIL.

The genes are TRBV2 and TRBJ2-2; possible D gene TRBD1, 7 bases. Germline-derived CDR1 and CDR2 are SNHLY and FYNNEI. The CDR3 is 14 amino acids. The V end lost 7 bases, the J end lost 3 bases, and 12 bases lay between the germline ends. This CDR3 reads CASKEGQYTGELFF. In DNA, the CDR3 is TGTGCCAGCAAGGAGGGACAGTACACCGGGGAGCTGTTTTTT.

This chain uses TRBV6-1 with TRBJ2-5, with a weak D call TRBD1 (6 bases). The CDR3 has 16 residues. Germline V lookup: CDR1 MNHNS, CDR2 SASEGT. Trimming took off 1 base at V and 2 bases at J, with 14 bases between the two ends. Here the CDR3 reads CASSEEVGHLQETQYF. CDR3 sequence (DNA): TGTGCCAGCAGTGAAGAAGTGGGACACTTACAAGAGACCCAGTACTTC.

This rearrangement joins TRBV6-5 to TRBJ2-3, with TRBD2 as a possible D gene (6 bases). V was clipped by 8 bases and J by 1 base, with 16 bases between them. Germline V gene data show CDR1 as MNHEY and CDR2 as SVGAGI. The CDR3 sequence is 15 residues long. In nucleotides, the CDR3 is TGTGCCAGCCAAGATGGAGGGGATGGCACAGATACGCAGTATTTT. Its translation: CASQDGGDGTDTQYF.

Turning to this clone: Other DNA sequences in this specimen translate into the identical CDR3. The chain joins TRBV5-1 to TRBJ1-2; D perhaps matches TRBD1 (6 bases). Germline V gene lookup returns CDR1 SGHRS and CDR2 YFSETQ. Trimming stripped 2 bases from V and 4 bases from J, with 9 bases between. The CDR3 has 13 residues. The CDR3 protein is CASSLQGVYGYTF. CDR3 DNA sequence: TGCGCCAGCAGCTTACAGGGCGTCTATGGCTACACCTTC.